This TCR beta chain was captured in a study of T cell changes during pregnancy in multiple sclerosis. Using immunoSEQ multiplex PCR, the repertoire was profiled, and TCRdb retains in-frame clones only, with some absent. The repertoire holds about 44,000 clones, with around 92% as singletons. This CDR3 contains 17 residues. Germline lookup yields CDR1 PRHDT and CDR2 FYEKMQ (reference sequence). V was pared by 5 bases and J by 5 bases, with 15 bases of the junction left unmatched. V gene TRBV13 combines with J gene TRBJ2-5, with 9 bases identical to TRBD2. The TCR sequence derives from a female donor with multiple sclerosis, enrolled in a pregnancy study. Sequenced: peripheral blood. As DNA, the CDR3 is TGTGCCAGCAGCACCAGGGGCAGCGGGAGGCCAGGGGAGACCCAGTACTTC. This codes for CASSTRGSGRPGETQYF.